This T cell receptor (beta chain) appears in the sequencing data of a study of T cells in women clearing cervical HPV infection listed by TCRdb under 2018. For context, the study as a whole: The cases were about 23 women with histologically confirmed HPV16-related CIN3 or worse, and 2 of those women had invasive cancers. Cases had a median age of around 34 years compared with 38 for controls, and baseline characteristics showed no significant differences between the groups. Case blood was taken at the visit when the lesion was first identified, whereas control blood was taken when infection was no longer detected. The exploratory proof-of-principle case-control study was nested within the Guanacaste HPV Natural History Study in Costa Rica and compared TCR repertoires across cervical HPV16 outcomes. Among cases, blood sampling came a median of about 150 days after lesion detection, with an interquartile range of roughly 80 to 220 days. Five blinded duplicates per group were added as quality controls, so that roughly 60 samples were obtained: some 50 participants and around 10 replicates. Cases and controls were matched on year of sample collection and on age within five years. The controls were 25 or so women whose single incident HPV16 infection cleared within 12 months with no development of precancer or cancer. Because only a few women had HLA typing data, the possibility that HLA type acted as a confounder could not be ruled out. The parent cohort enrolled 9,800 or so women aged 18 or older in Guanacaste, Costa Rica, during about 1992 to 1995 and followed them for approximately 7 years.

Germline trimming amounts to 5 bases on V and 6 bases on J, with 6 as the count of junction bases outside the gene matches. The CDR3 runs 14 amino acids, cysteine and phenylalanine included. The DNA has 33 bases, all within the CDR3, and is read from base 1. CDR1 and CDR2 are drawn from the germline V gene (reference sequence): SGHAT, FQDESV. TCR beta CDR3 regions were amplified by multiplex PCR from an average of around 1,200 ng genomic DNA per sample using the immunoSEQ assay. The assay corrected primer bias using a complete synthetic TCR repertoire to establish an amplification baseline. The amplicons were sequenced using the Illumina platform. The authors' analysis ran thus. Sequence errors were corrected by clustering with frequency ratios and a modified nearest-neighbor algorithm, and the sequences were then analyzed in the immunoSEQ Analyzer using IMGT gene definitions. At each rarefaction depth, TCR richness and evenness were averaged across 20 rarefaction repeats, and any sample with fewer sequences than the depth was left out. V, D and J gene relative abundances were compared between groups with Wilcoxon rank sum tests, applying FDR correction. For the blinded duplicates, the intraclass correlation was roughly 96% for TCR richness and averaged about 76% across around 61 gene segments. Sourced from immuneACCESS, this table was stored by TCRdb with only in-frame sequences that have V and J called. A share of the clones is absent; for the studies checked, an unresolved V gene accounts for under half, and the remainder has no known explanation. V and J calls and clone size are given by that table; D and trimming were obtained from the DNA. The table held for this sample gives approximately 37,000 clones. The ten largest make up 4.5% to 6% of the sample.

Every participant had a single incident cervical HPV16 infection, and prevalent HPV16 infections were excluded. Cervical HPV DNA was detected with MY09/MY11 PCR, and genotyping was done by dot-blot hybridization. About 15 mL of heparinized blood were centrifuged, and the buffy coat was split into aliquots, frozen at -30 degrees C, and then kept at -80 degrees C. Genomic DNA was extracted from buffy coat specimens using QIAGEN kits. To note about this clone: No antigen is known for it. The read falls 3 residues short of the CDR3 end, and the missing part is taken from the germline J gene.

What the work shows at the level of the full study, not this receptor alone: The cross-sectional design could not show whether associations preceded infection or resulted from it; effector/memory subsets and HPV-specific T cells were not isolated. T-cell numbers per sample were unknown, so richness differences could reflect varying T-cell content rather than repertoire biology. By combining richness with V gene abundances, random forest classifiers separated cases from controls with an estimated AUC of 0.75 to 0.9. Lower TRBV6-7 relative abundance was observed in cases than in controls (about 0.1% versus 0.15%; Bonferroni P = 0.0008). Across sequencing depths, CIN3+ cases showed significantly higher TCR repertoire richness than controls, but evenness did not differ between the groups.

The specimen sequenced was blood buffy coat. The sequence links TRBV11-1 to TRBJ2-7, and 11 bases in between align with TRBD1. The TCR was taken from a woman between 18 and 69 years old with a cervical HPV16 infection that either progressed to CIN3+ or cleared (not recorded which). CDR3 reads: CASSRQGQGGEQYF. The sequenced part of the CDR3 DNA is TGTGCCAGCAGCCGACAGGGACAGGGGGGCGAG.